This T cell receptor (beta chain) was recorded in a study of blood T cells in healthy people across ages (dated by TCRdb to between 2015 and 2016). A note on the overall study: In model experiments, template switching captured about one uniquely barcoded TCR beta cDNA molecule for every two T cells. Age-related changes in TCR beta repertoire diversity were measured in the study by deep sequencing normalized with unique cDNA molecular identifiers. Four age groups were formed from the donors: young (average about 17 years), middle-aged (just under 40), aged (roughly 58) and long-lived (around 82). To avoid experimental bias, donors of different ages were distributed randomly across sequencing lanes. Using the same blood draw, the study looked at two additional independent replicas of 1 million unique cDNA reads for two donors, one aged 18 to 30 and the other aged 80 or older. General study outcomes and caveats: Bulk unsorted PBMC profiling prevented conclusive comparison of naive and antigen-experienced compartments. Compared with the aged group, the long-lived group had more naive CD4+ T cells, fewer expanded clones and increased TCR diversity, a pattern suggesting age selection. The percentage of naive T cells measured by flow cytometry correlated strongly with observed TCR beta diversity. Because donor CMV infection status was unknown, age-related changes in expanded clonotypes were potentially confounded. Estimates of total diversity based on one million sequenced T cells were regarded as lower bounds and as underestimates. Observed TCR beta diversity per million T cells fell roughly linearly with age, and a significant reduction was already apparent by age about 36.

Systemically healthy Caucasian individuals from Russia, some 38 in total and aged roughly 6 to 100 years, were included as donors. Around 10 milliliters of peripheral blood were collected from each donor into EDTA-treated Vacutainer tubes. Ficoll-Paque density-gradient centrifugation was used to isolate PBMCs, with at least 6.5 million per sample. Trizol reagent was used to extract total RNA from the PBMCs, yielding at least 5 micrograms per sample. For every donor, an aliquot of PBMCs went through flow cytometry to measure the percentages of naive CD45RAhigh/CD27high T cells. The library came from 5' RACE. The reads were generated on an Illumina HiSeq 2500. A second PCR of 7 to 11 cycles was performed with a sample-barcoded 5' primer and a J-beta primer mix. A template-switch 5' adaptor carrying 12 random nucleotides introduced a unique molecular identifier onto each TCR beta cDNA molecule. Each sample yielded at least 2.5 million CDR3-containing paired-end reads. The Mint cDNA synthesis kit, primed by a TRBC-specific oligonucleotide, was used to synthesize first-strand cDNA from all RNA. All cDNA was treated with uracil-DNA glycosylase and then went through a first 18-cycle PCR with the universal primers M1SS and BC2_uni_R. The authors' analysis ran thus. For normalization, 1 million high-quality reads, each with a distinct molecular identifier, were randomly selected from each sample. Reads with shared molecular identifiers were discarded instead of being binned into consensus sequences. MiTCR, with a Q25 quality threshold and the strictest error-elimination algorithm, was used for CDR3 identification, clonotype clustering and error correction. A nonparametric unseen species model with Euler transformation was used to estimate lower-bound total TCR beta diversity. The public reads were run again by TCRdb, first through fastp at Q25 and then through MiXCR, and only productive beta chains were kept. Each CDR3 protein gets just one entry, which takes the most common genes and DNA from the rows behind it. These V and J calls originate from TCRdb's pipeline instead of the authors' own analysis. This sample is represented by just under 750,000 distinct CDR3 sequences; about 20% of them were singletons. Roughly 22% of the sample is in the top ten clones.

As for this clonotype: Its antigen specificity is not known. Nothing much larger sits one base from this clone, and base qualities are not available.

Material for sequencing was blood. This TCR was sampled from a man aged 65 to 79 in good health.

The CDR3 protein is CASSPLPTENTEAFF. The DNA sequence follows: TGTGCCAGCAGCCCCCTACCGACAGAGAACACTGAAGCTTTCTTT. The chain employs TRBV7-8 and TRBJ1-1; D gene: possibly TRBD1, on 5 matching bases. Inclusive of the bounding cysteine and phenylalanine, the CDR3 is 15 residues long. The read is trimmed to its CDR3 DNA, 45 bases read in frame from base 1. The CDR1 and CDR2 encoded by the germline V gene are SGHVS and FQNEAQ. Trimming removed 5 bases from V and 1 base from J, leaving 14 bases between the germline ends.